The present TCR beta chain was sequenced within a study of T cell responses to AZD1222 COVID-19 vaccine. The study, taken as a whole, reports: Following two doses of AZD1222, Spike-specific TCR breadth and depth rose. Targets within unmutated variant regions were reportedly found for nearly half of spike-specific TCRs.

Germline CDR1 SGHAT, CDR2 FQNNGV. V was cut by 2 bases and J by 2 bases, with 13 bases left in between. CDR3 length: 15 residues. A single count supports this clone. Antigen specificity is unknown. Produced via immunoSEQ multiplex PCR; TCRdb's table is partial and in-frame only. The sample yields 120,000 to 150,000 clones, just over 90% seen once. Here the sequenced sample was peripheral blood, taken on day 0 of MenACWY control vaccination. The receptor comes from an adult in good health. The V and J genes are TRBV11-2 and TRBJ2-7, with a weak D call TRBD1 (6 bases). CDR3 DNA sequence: TGTGCCAGCAGCTTATCACAGGGTAGGCCCTACGAGCAGTACTTC. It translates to CASSLSQGRPYEQYF.